This entry lists 30 T cell receptor beta chains sequenced from one sample in a study of blood T cell repertoires in COVID-19. The repertoire was sequenced with immunoSEQ multiplex PCR; TCRdb's copy has only in-frame clones and lacks some. The sample records 200,000 to 250,000 clones, around nine tenths being singletons. Source material: peripheral blood. These TCRs come from a man aged 55 to 69 who had recovered from COVID-19.

The CDR3 here is CASRLQGASEQYF. The CDR3, as DNA: TGTGCCAGCAGGTTACAGGGGGCATCCGAGCAGTACTTC. The rearrangement joins TRBV2 to TRBJ2-7; 9 nucleotides align to TRBD1. Germline CDR1 is SNHLY and CDR2 is FYNNEI. V gave up 6 bases and J gave up 6 bases; unmatched junction bases: 6. The CDR3 runs 13 residues.

This clone was counted only a few times. This rearrangement joins TRBV6-5 to TRBJ1-4; the D is unclear. V gave up 4 bases and J gave up 0 bases, with 3 bases separating them. The CDR3 has 13 amino acids. Germline V CDR1 and CDR2: MNHEY, SVGAGI. CDR3 in amino acids: CASSSTTNEKLFF. The CDR3 region has the DNA TGTGCCAGCAGTTCCACAACTAATGAAAAACTGTTTTTT.

The rearrangement links TRBV19 to TRBJ2-2; TRBD1 matches 7 bases. The CDR3 totals 14 residues. V lost 8 bases, J lost 0 bases, and 3 bases stayed unmatched. Germline V gives CDR1 LNHDA, CDR2 SQIVND (reference sequence). The chain's CDR3 is CASWGTANTGELFF. CDR3 nucleotides: TGTGCCAGTTGGGGGACAGCGAACACCGGGGAGCTGTTTTTT.

This chain connects TRBV10-3 to TRBJ1-1; a possible D gene is TRBD1 (5 bases). Germline V gene sequence: CDR1 ENHRY, CDR2 SYGVKD. V dropped 7 bases and J dropped 2 bases, with 8 bases sitting between them. CDR3 length: 12 residues. The DNA for the CDR3 is TGTGCCATCACAGGGATAAACACTGAAGCTTTCTTT. The encoded protein is CAITGINTEAFF.

V gene TRBV28 combines with J gene TRBJ2-3, with D possibly being TRBD2 (7 bases). Per germline, CDR1 MDHEN and CDR2 SYDVKM. Between the trimmed V and J ends, which lost 5 bases and 0 bases, there was a span of 12 bases. The CDR3 spans 15 residues. CDR3: CASSGEGGSTDTQYF. DNA of the CDR3: TGTGCCAGCAGTGGGGAGGGGGGGAGCACAGATACGCAGTATTTT.

The CDR3 DNA sequence: TGTGCCAGCAGCCAAGATCCCAAAGCGGGATCCTCCTACAATGAGCAGTTCTTC. Translation: CASSQDPKAGSSYNEQFF. The chain joins TRBV3-1 (or the pseudogene TRBV3-2) to TRBJ2-1, with 7 bases fitting TRBD2. V gave up 0 bases and J gave up 0 bases; unmatched junction bases: 8. CDR1 and CDR2 (germline): LGHDT, YNNKEL (reference sequence). CDR3 length: 18 amino acids.

The chain uses TRBV7-3 and TRBJ1-1, with D unresolved. This CDR3 has 14 residues. CDR1 and CDR2 (germline): SGHTA, FQGTGA. Trimming took 5 bases from V and 8 from J, leaving 18 bases between them. The CDR3 sequence is CASSPRPGGTEAFF. CDR3 coding DNA: TGTGCCAGCAGCCCCAGACCGGGAGGAACGGAAGCTTTCTTT.

The chain is built from TRBV2 and TRBJ1-1; D uncertain. CDR1 and CDR2 (germline): SNHLY, FYNNEI. CDR3 length equals 11 residues. V was shortened by 6 bases and J by 3 bases, with 5 bases between the two germline ends. CDR3 region: CASRRDTEAFF. The CDR3 region has the DNA TGTGCCAGCAGGAGGGACACTGAAGCTTTCTTT. Together with reference TRBV2 and TRBJ1-1, the CDR3 gives the full variable domain: EPEVTQTPSHQVTQMGQEVILRCVPISNHLYFYWYRQILGQKVEFLVSFYNNEISEKSEIFDDQFSVERPDGSNFTLKIRSTKLEDSAMYFCASRRDTEAFFGQGTRLTVV.

In DNA form, the CDR3 reads TGTGCCAGCAGTTTGACAGGGGGCTTCGGCTACACCTTC. Translation gives CASSLTGGFGYTF. This sequence joins TRBV28 and TRBJ1-2; 10 bases fit TRBD1. Germline CDR1 MDHEN, CDR2 SYDVKM. V trimming: 3 bases; J trimming: 8 bases; junction bases outside the gene matches: 3. The CDR3 is made up of 13 amino acids.

The rearrangement joins TRBV6-5 to TRBJ2-7; 11 bases align to TRBD2. The CDR3 is made up of 14 amino acids. The germline CDR1 and CDR2 sequences are MNHEY and SVGAGI. V trimming: 2 bases; J trimming: 5 bases; junction bases outside the gene matches: 2. The CDR3 DNA reads as TGTGCCAGCAGTTACACTAGCGGGAGAAACGAGCAGTACTTC. The encoded protein is CASSYTSGRNEQYF.

This clone was counted a single time. The V call is TRBV5-8, the J call TRBJ2-7, with 10 bases identical to TRBD2. V dropped 4 bases and J dropped 2; count of bases not matched to a gene: 6. CDR1 and CDR2 (germline): SGHTS, YDEGEE. The CDR3 spans 15 residues. The CDR3 sequence is CASSTWTSGTYEQYF. The CDR3 DNA follows: TGTGCCAGCAGCACATGGACTAGCGGAACCTACGAGCAGTACTTC.

The chain recombines TRBV6-2 or TRBV6-3 with TRBJ2-6; TRBD1 might be the D (5 bases). The length of the CDR3 is 15 residues. V was cut by 7 bases and J by 1 base, with 11 bases left in between. CDR1 is MNHEY, CDR2 SVGEGT, per germline. The CDR3 sequence: CASTPSGSGANVLTF. The DNA for the CDR3 is TGTGCCAGCACCCCATCAGGGTCTGGGGCCAACGTCCTGACTTTC.

The V gene is TRBV2, the J gene TRBJ1-1; D gene uncertain. Trimming removed 6 bases from V and 7 bases from J, with 12 bases in between. The CDR3 consists of 12 residues. Germline V lookup: CDR1 SNHLY, CDR2 FYNNEI. The CDR3, as DNA: TGTGCCAGCAGGAGCCAGGTGTATGAAGCTTTCTTT. Its translation is CASRSQVYEAFF.

The genes are TRBV19 and TRBJ1-5; 12 bases map to TRBD1. This CDR3 is 17 amino acids long. Germline V gene sequence: CDR1 LNHDA, CDR2 SQIVND (reference sequence). V lost 6 bases, J lost 0 bases, and 6 bases stayed unmatched. Here the CDR3 DNA reads TGTGCCAGTAGCGGGGACAGGGGGCGAGGTAGCAATCAGCCCCAGCATTTT. It is translated as CASSGDRGRGSNQPQHF.

V gene TRBV19 combines with J gene TRBJ2-1; TRBD2 matches 10 bases. This CDR3 region has 16 residues. Germline V lookup: CDR1 LNHDA, CDR2 SQIVND (reference sequence). V shed 2 bases and J 9 bases; nucleotides not matched to a gene: 10. The CDR3 coding sequence is TGTGCCAGTAGTATAAGTTGGGGACTAGCGCGAACTGAGCAGTTCTTC. It yields the protein CASSISWGLARTEQFF.

The gene calls are TRBV7-2 and TRBJ2-3; unclear D gene. Germline loops: CDR1 SGHTA, CDR2 FQGNSA. V lost 5 bases and J lost 2, with 14 bases in between. The CDR3 is 15 residues long. CDR3 protein: CASSPKTIFTDTQYF. CDR3 in DNA: TGTGCCAGCAGCCCCAAGACAATCTTCACAGATACGCAGTATTTT.

J is TRBJ2-5 and V is TRBV7-6; 10 bases align to TRBD2. The trim removed 5 bases at V and 2 bases at J, leaving 5 bases unmatched. The germline CDR1 and CDR2 sequences are SGHVS and FNYEAQ. CDR3 size: 15 residues. CDR3 bases: TGTGCCAGCAGCCTCAGCGGGAGGGGACAAGAGACCCAGTACTTC. Its protein product is CASSLSGRGQETQYF.

This rearrangement joins TRBV18 to TRBJ2-1, with 9 bases lining up with TRBD1. V lost 1 base, J lost 10 bases, and 2 bases stayed unmatched. Germline loops: CDR1 KGHSH, CDR2 LQKENI. There are 13 residues in the CDR3. The CDR3 DNA sequence: TGTGCCAGCTCACCACGACAGGGGGACGAGCAGTTCTTC. Its translation is CASSPRQGDEQFF.

The CDR3 reads CASSYSLPAGQSPEAFF. Written as DNA, the CDR3 is TGTGCCAGCAGTTACTCGCTTCCCGCAGGGCAATCACCTGAAGCTTTCTTT. This chain links TRBV6-2 or TRBV6-3 with TRBJ1-1; tentatively, D is TRBD1 (5 bases). Between the trimmed V and J ends, which lost 0 bases and 6 bases, there was a span of 20 bases. CDR3 size: 17 residues. The V gene's germline CDR1 is MNHEY and CDR2 SVGEGT.

The V call is TRBV6-5, the J call TRBJ2-7, with a possible D match to TRBD1 (5 bases). CDR3 length: 13 residues. Germline CDR1 is MNHEY and CDR2 is SVGAGI. V was trimmed by 2 bases and J by 7 bases, leaving 12 bases between them. The CDR3 bases are TGTGCCAGCAGTTACCAGGGTCTGAATGAGCAGTACTTC. Encoded protein: CASSYQGLNEQYF.

The chain uses TRBV18 and TRBJ1-2; D is undetermined. Trimming pared 3 bases from V and 6 bases from J, leaving 11 bases between. CDR1 is KGHSH and CDR2 is LQKENI in the germline V gene. This CDR3 has 13 amino acids. The chain's CDR3 is CASSPRAEDGYTF. In DNA form, the CDR3 reads TGTGCCAGCTCACCCCGGGCGGAGGATGGCTACACCTTC.

V gene TRBV3-1 (or the pseudogene TRBV3-2) combines with J gene TRBJ2-7, with 7 bases fitting TRBD2. The germline CDR1 and CDR2 sequences are LGHDT and YNNKEL (reference sequence). CDR3 length equals 13 residues. Losses at the gene ends were 1 base for V and 11 bases for J; bases not matched to a gene: 8. Here the CDR3 DNA reads TGTGCCAGCAGCCAAGTCACTCGGGGGGTTAAGTACTTC. Encoded protein: CASSQVTRGVKYF.

CDR3: CASSLESGDEQYF. As DNA, the CDR3 is TGTGCCAGCAGCTTAGAATCGGGGGACGAGCAGTACTTC. V is TRBV11-3 and J is TRBJ2-7; D is possibly TRBD2 (6 bases). Per germline, CDR1 SGHNT and CDR2 YENEEA. V was pared by 0 bases and J by 5 bases, with 8 bases between. This CDR3 comprises 13 residues.

This rearrangement joins TRBV11-2 to TRBJ2-2; 11 positions agree with TRBD1. CDR3 length: 18 residues. V lost 1 base, J lost 5 bases, and 9 bases stayed unmatched. Germline V gene data show CDR1 as SGHAT and CDR2 as FQNNGV. The CDR3, as DNA: TGTGCCAGCAGCTTAGGCCTCCGGGGGACAGGGGGTACCGGGGAGCTGTTTTTT. Translation: CASSLGLRGTGGTGELFF. The full variable domain, in which reference TRBV11-2 and TRBJ2-2 provide the parts outside the CDR3, is EAGVAQSPRYKIIEKRQSVAFWCNPISGHATLYWYQQILGQGPKLLIQFQNNGVVDDSQLPKDRFSAERLKGVDSTLKIQPAKLEDSAVYLCASSLGLRGTGGTGELFFGEGSRLTVL.

V and J are TRBV5-5 and TRBJ1-3; D unresolved. V was trimmed by 1 base and J by 1 base, leaving 12 bases between them. Germline-derived CDR1 and CDR2 are SGHKS and YYEKEE (reference sequence). This CDR3 spans 16 amino acids. The CDR3 sequence is CASSLSSGISGNTIYF. In DNA, the CDR3 is TGTGCCAGCAGCTTGTCCTCGGGGATATCTGGAAACACCATATATTTT. Drawing the rest from reference TRBV5-5 and TRBJ1-3, the complete variable domain is DAGVTQSPTHLIKTRGQQVTLRCSPISGHKSVSWYQQVLGQGPQFIFQYYEKEERGRGNFPDRFSARQFPNYSSELNVNALLLGDSALYLCASSLSSGISGNTIYFGEGSWLTVV.

The CDR3 is CSVEFRDIQYF. As DNA, the CDR3 is TGCAGCGTTGAATTTCGGGACATTCAGTACTTC. This sequence joins TRBV29-1 and TRBJ2-4; unclear D gene. Deletions cut 2 bases from V and 8 bases from J, with 7 bases between. From germline, CDR1 is SQVTM and CDR2 ANQGSEA. CDR3 length equals 11 residues. Variable domain in full (rest from reference TRBV29-1 and TRBJ2-4): SAVISQKPSRDICQRGTSLTIQCQVDSQVTMMFWYRQQPGQSLTLIATANQGSEATYESGFVIDKFPISRPNLTFSTLTVSNMSPEDSSIYLCSVEFRDIQYFGAGTRLSVL.

J is TRBJ2-7 and V is TRBV30; TRBD1 matches at 7 bases. The CDR3 sequence is 16 residues long. Germline V gene sequence: CDR1 GTSNPN, CDR2 SVGIG (reference sequence). V shed 3 bases, J shed 1 base, and the junction held 12 bases outside the gene matches. The CDR3 coding sequence is TGTGCCTGGAGCCGAAGCATACAGGGGATTTCCTACGAGCAGTACTTC. The encoded protein is CAWSRSIQGISYEQYF.

The CDR3 region has the DNA TGTGCCAGCAGTACCCGGACTGTTTTGAACACTGAAGCTTTCTTT. Residues: CASSTRTVLNTEAFF. The J gene is TRBJ1-1, the V gene TRBV6-2 or TRBV6-3; no firm D call. Germline V gives CDR1 MNHEY, CDR2 SVGEGT. V lost 5 bases, J lost 0 bases, and 13 bases lay in between. The CDR3 loop spans 15 amino acids.

There are a few counts of this clone. Written as DNA, the CDR3 is TGTGCCAGCAGCTTAGATGGGGGCCAGCCCCAGCATTTT. Translating it yields CASSLDGGQPQHF. The chain couples TRBV7-3 to TRBJ1-5; tentatively, D is TRBD1 (6 bases). CDR3 length: 13 residues. The ends were cut back, 2 bases at V and 7 bases at J, with 9 bases in the middle. Germline lookup yields CDR1 SGHTA and CDR2 FQGTGA. The variable domain in full, completed from reference TRBV7-3 and TRBJ1-5, reads GAGVSQTPSNKVTEKGKYVELRCDPISGHTALYWYRQSLGQGPEFLIYFQGTGAADDSGLPNDRFFAVRPEGSVSTLKIQRTERGDSAVYLCASSLDGGQPQHFGDGTRLSIL.

The rearrangement links TRBV7-3 to TRBJ1-5; D call uncertain. V lost 3 bases to trimming and J lost 4 bases, with 7 bases between them. The CDR3 runs 13 residues. CDR1 and CDR2 from the germline V gene are SGHTA and FQGTGA. CDR3 DNA: TGTGCCAGCAGCTTGGGCACGAATCAGCCCCAGCATTTT. Its translation: CASSLGTNQPQHF. Full variable domain (outside the CDR3, taken from reference TRBV7-3 and TRBJ1-5): GAGVSQTPSNKVTEKGKYVELRCDPISGHTALYWYRQSLGQGPEFLIYFQGTGAADDSGLPNDRFFAVRPEGSVSTLKIQRTERGDSAVYLCASSLGTNQPQHFGDGTRLSIL.